These 29 T cell receptor beta chains came from one sample sequenced in a study of T cells in Graves' hyperthyroidism and ophthalmopathy. RNA transcripts were the template for amplifying TCR beta CDR3 regions. First-round RT-PCR of the TCR CDR3 relied on the HTBI primer set. Each CDR3 protein is one row after TCRdb ran MiXCR on the multiplex PCR reads. The table has roughly 740,000 distinct CDR3 sequences, 16% seen once. Sequencing input: blood. All receptors derive from a man aged 18 to 30 with Graves' hyperthyroidism.

This clonotype has at least ten counts. This chain uses TRBV28 with TRBJ2-7; D is undetermined. This CDR3 is built from 14 residues. V lost 10 bases and J 0 bases, leaving 16 bases between the germline ends. The germline CDR1 and CDR2 sequences are MDHEN and SYDVKM. The CDR3 region is CATKMDGDSYEQYF. The CDR3 nucleotides read TGTGCCACTAAAATGGACGGTGACTCCTACGAGCAGTACTTC.

This clonotype was recorded at least ten times. The chain links TRBV7-3 to TRBJ2-1, with 8 bases aligning to TRBD2. Germline V CDR1 and CDR2: SGHTA, FQGTGA. This CDR3 is built from 15 residues. V was clipped by 4 bases and J by 8 bases; unmatched bases: 10. The CDR3 is CASSSRLARYDEQFF. CDR3 sequence (DNA): TGTGCCAGCAGCTCCCGACTAGCGCGGTACGATGAGCAGTTCTTC.

This clonotype was seen ten or more times. The V call is TRBV7-9, the J call TRBJ2-1; 8 bases line up with TRBD1. The germline gives CDR1 SEHNR, CDR2 FQNEAQ (reference sequence). V was clipped by 4 bases and J by 6 bases; unmatched bases: 8. This CDR3 spans 15 amino acids. The CDR3 DNA follows: TGTGCCAGCAGCTCAAGACGGACAGGGTCCAATGAGCAGTTCTTC. It translates to CASSSRRTGSNEQFF.

The V gene is TRBV19, the J gene TRBJ1-1, with TRBD1 as a possible D gene (6 bases). V was clipped by 5 bases and J by 3 bases, with 13 bases between them. The germline V gene encodes CDR1 LNHDA and CDR2 SQIVND (reference sequence). The CDR3 is 14 amino acids. The DNA of the CDR3 is TGTGCCAGTAGTTCGTACAGGGAGTACACTGAAGCTTTCTTT. Protein product: CASSSYREYTEAFF. Complete variable domain (other parts from reference TRBV19 and TRBJ1-1): DGGITQSPKYLFRKEGQNVTLSCEQNLNHDAMYWYRQDPGQGLRLIYYSQIVNDFQKGDIAEGYSVSREKKESFPLTVTSAQKNPTAFYLCASSSYREYTEAFFGQGTRLTVV.

This clonotype was detected ten times or more. The CDR3 bases are TGTGCCTGGGACAGGGACCTTAGCAATCAGCCCCAGCATTTT. Protein: CAWDRDLSNQPQHF. The chain has TRBV30 and TRBJ1-5; 7 nucleotides agree with TRBD1. The CDR3 spans 14 residues. Germline CDR1 GTSNPN, CDR2 SVGIG (reference sequence). V dropped 5 bases and J dropped 0; count of bases not matched to a gene: 4.

This clonotype was found a few times. The chain combines TRBV4-2 with TRBJ1-1; D not certain. Trimming stripped 0 bases from V and 5 bases from J, with 16 bases between. The CDR3 length is 16 residues. CDR1 LGHNA and CDR2 YNFKEQ come from the germline V gene. CDR3 DNA sequence: TGTGCCAGCAGCCAAGAGGAGGGCAGACCCCTTACTGAAGCTTTCTTT. Amino acids: CASSQEEGRPLTEAFF.

Details on this clonotype: This may stem from a read error, because a much larger clone lies one nucleotide away. Because it lacks the conserved phenylalanine or tryptophan at the end, this CDR3 is likely a read error. J is TRBJ2-7 and V is TRBV6-1; 7 bases match TRBD2. The germline gives CDR1 MNHNS, CDR2 SASEGT. This CDR3 is 14 amino acids long. V lost 10 bases and J lost 0; bases outside the gene matches: 9. CDR3 in amino acids: CATSRGGLSYEQYL. The CDR3 region has the DNA TGTGCCACCTCCCGCGGGGGACTCTCCTACGAGCAGTACCTC.

The chain links TRBV20-1 to TRBJ2-1; 9 nucleotides line up with TRBD2. CDR1 is DFQATT and CDR2 is SNEGSKA in the germline V gene (reference sequence). V trimming: 5 bases; J trimming: 7 bases; junction bases outside the gene matches: 12. The CDR3 loop spans 15 amino acids. CDR3: CSAPTSGFLFNEQFF. CDR3 in DNA: TGCAGTGCTCCGACTAGCGGATTTCTTTTTAATGAGCAGTTCTTC.

The chain combines TRBV20-1 with TRBJ2-5; TRBD2 matches 10 bases. This CDR3 comprises 14 residues. Germline lookup yields CDR1 DFQATT and CDR2 SNEGSKA (reference sequence). After removal of 3 bases from V and 5 bases from J, the junction contained 6 bases not matched to a gene. The CDR3 nucleotides read TGCAGTGCTAGCCTCCTAGCGGGGGAGGAGACCCAGTACTTC. Its translation is CSASLLAGEETQYF.

The chain combines TRBV18 with TRBJ1-4; D ambiguous. CDR3 length: 13 residues. The germline CDR1 and CDR2 sequences are KGHSH and LQKENI. Trimming shortened V by 6 bases and J by 8 bases, and 13 bases separated the two germline ends. CDR3 protein: CASSPGLREKLFF. The CDR3 DNA follows: TGTGCCAGCTCCCCGGGTCTCCGGGAAAAACTGTTTTTT.

This clonotype was observed many times. This rearrangement joins TRBV19 to TRBJ1-1; perhaps TRBD1 as D (5 bases). Germline CDR1 LNHDA, CDR2 SQIVND (reference sequence). The ends were cut back, 1 base at V and 4 bases at J, with 13 bases in the middle. The CDR3 extends over 15 amino acids. CDR3 in DNA: TGTGCCAGTAGTATAGCCCCAGGGCAGGGCACTGAAGCTTTCTTT. This sequence encodes CASSIAPGQGTEAFF.

This clonotype has ten or more counts. The chain employs TRBV20-1 and TRBJ2-1, with TRBD1 matching 10 bases. The CDR3 contains 14 residues. Trimming at V came to 5 bases and at J to 5 bases, leaving 6 bases not matched to a gene. CDR1 DFQATT and CDR2 SNEGSKA come from the germline V gene (reference sequence). CDR3 region: CSAGRTGGNNEQFF. The CDR3, as DNA: TGCAGTGCTGGCCGGACAGGGGGGAACAATGAGCAGTTCTTC.

The V call is TRBV12-3 or TRBV12-4, the J call TRBJ2-1; D may be TRBD1 or TRBD2 (6 bases each). Trimming took 0 bases from V and 6 from J, leaving 12 bases between them. The CDR3 covers 15 residues. The CDR3 coding sequence is TGTGCCAGCAGTTTAGCCGGGGGCAGGGGCAATGAGCAGTTCTTC. Translation gives CASSLAGGRGNEQFF.

This clonotype was counted at least ten times. The J gene is TRBJ1-5, the V gene TRBV28; D is perhaps TRBD1 (6 bases). This CDR3 comprises 15 residues. The germline V gene has CDR1 MDHEN and CDR2 SYDVKM. Trimming removed 7 bases from V and 0 bases from J, with 13 bases in between. DNA for the CDR3: TGTGCCAGCACTCTGACGGGGGCTAGCAATCAGCCCCAGCATTTT. The encoded protein is CASTLTGASNQPQHF.

V and J are TRBV20-1 and TRBJ2-3, with D perhaps assigned TRBD1 or TRBD2 (5 bases each). The germline V gene has CDR1 DFQATT and CDR2 SNEGSKA (reference sequence). Trimming shortened V by 5 bases and J by 0 bases, and 15 bases separated the two germline ends. This CDR3 spans 15 amino acids. The CDR3 region is CSARRDRQSTDTQYF. The CDR3 DNA reads TGCAGTGCTCGTCGGGACCGCCAAAGCACAGATACGCAGTATTTT.

The CDR3 DNA sequence: TGCAGTGCTACCCAACCGGGACAGGGGTACAATGAGCAGTTCTTC. This gives the protein CSATQPGQGYNEQFF. V usage is TRBV20-1 and J usage is TRBJ2-1; 10 nucleotides match TRBD1. The length of the CDR3 is 15 residues. Trimming removed 4 bases from V and 4 bases from J; junction bases left unmatched: 7. Germline V gives CDR1 DFQATT, CDR2 SNEGSKA (reference sequence).

CDR3 DNA: TGCAGTGCTAGTGCGGAGGAAGCTTTCTTT. This sequence encodes CSASAEEAFF. The chain carries TRBV20-1 and TRBJ1-1; no clear D gene. V was trimmed by 3 bases and J by 8 bases, leaving 7 bases between them. The germline CDR1 and CDR2 sequences are DFQATT and SNEGSKA (reference sequence). There are 10 residues in the CDR3.

Ten or more counts support this clonotype. The chain employs TRBV6-1 and TRBJ2-7, with 11 bases aligning to TRBD1. The CDR3 spans 15 residues. V trimming: 3 bases; J trimming: 5 bases; junction bases outside the gene matches: 6. Germline values: CDR1 MNHNS, CDR2 SASEGT. The CDR3: CASSETGTGGDEQYF. DNA for the CDR3: TGTGCCAGCAGTGAGACCGGGACAGGGGGGGACGAGCAGTACTTC.

This clonotype was seen ten or more times. The rearrangement joins TRBV19 to TRBJ1-2; 9 nucleotides align to TRBD1. V lost 6 bases, J lost 4 bases, and 6 bases stayed unmatched. The CDR3 runs 14 residues. Germline CDR1 LNHDA, CDR2 SQIVND (reference sequence). The CDR3, as DNA: TGTGCCAGTAGCCCGACAGGGGGTGGCTATGGCTACACCTTC. This gives the protein CASSPTGGGYGYTF.

The chain couples TRBV24-1 to TRBJ2-1; D is possibly TRBD2 (7 bases). Germline values: CDR1 KGHDR, CDR2 SFDVKD. This CDR3 spans 11 amino acids. V was trimmed by 8 bases and J by 9 bases, leaving 10 bases between them. Here the CDR3 reads CATTAGAEQFF. In DNA, the CDR3 is TGTGCCACCACGGCGGGGGCTGAGCAGTTCTTC.

This clonotype has more than one count but fewer than ten. The V gene is TRBV7-9, the J gene TRBJ2-1; 9 nucleotides align to TRBD1. Trimming at V came to 4 bases and at J to 2 bases, leaving 6 bases not matched to a gene. Germline values: CDR1 SEHNR, CDR2 FQNEAQ (reference sequence). The CDR3 is made up of 16 amino acids. CDR3 in DNA: TGTGCCAGCAGCTCCCCCCGACAGGGGGCCTACAATGAGCAGTTCTTC. It encodes CASSSPRQGAYNEQFF.

CDR3 nucleotides: TGCGCCACTCAAGGGGTGGGGACCGGGGAGCTGTTTTTT. Residues: CATQGVGTGELFF. The gene calls are TRBV10-2 and TRBJ2-2; tentative D call: TRBD1 (5 bases). Germline V gene lookup returns CDR1 WSHSY and CDR2 SAAADI. The CDR3 contains 13 residues. Trimming pared 10 bases from V and 5 bases from J, leaving 14 bases between.

This clonotype was seen repeatedly, ten times or more. The chain carries TRBV20-1 and TRBJ2-3; 8 nucleotides line up with TRBD1. The CDR3 runs to 16 residues. The V gene end was trimmed by 5 bases and the J gene end by 1 base; junction bases not matched to a gene: 11. Germline values: CDR1 DFQATT, CDR2 SNEGSKA (reference sequence). This chain's CDR3 is CSAPGQATMGTDTQYF. As DNA, the CDR3 is TGCAGTGCTCCGGGACAGGCAACGATGGGCACAGATACGCAGTATTTT.

In this sample, this clonotype turned up many times. This chain joins TRBV28 and TRBJ1-1, with D unclear. The CDR3 contains 13 residues. V was clipped by 3 bases and J by 3 bases, with 8 bases between them. In germline, CDR1 is MDHEN, CDR2 SYDVKM. CDR3 region: CASSFTMDTEAFF. The CDR3 DNA reads as TGTGCCAGCAGTTTCACGATGGACACTGAAGCTTTCTTT.

The V and J genes are TRBV20-1 and TRBJ2-3, with D possibly matching TRBD1 (6 bases). The CDR3 is made up of 14 amino acids. The V gene's germline CDR1 is DFQATT and CDR2 SNEGSKA (reference sequence). With 3 bases removed from V and 2 bases from J, the gap between germline ends came to 12 bases. CDR3 region: CSARSGTNTDTQYF. CDR3 sequence (DNA): TGCAGTGCTAGGTCCGGGACAAACACAGATACGCAGTATTTT.

This clonotype was counted only a few times. This chain joins TRBV6-2 or TRBV6-3 and TRBJ2-2, with D tentatively TRBD2 (5 bases). The CDR3 is 15 residues long. V was pared by 6 bases and J by 4 bases, with 15 bases between. Per germline, CDR1 MNHEY and CDR2 SVGEGT. The CDR3 nucleotides read TGTGCCAGCAGGGAGGACTCTGCGGGCACCGGGGAGCTGTTTTTT. Its protein is CASREDSAGTGELFF.

The chain uses TRBV7-9 and TRBJ2-1; D may match TRBD1 or TRBD2 (5 bases each). The CDR3 runs to 16 residues. CDR1 is SEHNR, CDR2 FQNEAQ, per germline (reference sequence). Trimming removed 1 base at V and 5 bases at J, with 15 bases between. CDR3 loop: CASSLVSGTPHNEQFF. CDR3 DNA sequence: TGTGCCAGCAGCTTAGTCTCCGGGACCCCTCACAATGAGCAGTTCTTC.

The sample holds one count of this clonotype. This chain joins TRBV6-1 and TRBJ2-7; D ambiguous. Germline CDR1 MNHNS, CDR2 SASEGT. The CDR3 spans 14 residues. Trimming removed 7 bases from V and 2 bases from J, with 15 bases in between. As DNA, the CDR3 is TGTGCCAGCAAGCCCCCAGGAATCGCCTACGAGCAGTACTTC. It translates to CASKPPGIAYEQYF.

This chain uses TRBV19 with TRBJ2-1, with 8 nucleotides matching TRBD2. The CDR3 is 15 amino acids. Germline V gene sequence: CDR1 LNHDA, CDR2 SQIVND (reference sequence). Trimming took 10 bases from V and 2 from J; bases not matched to a gene: 10. CDR3 sequence (DNA): TGTGCCACCCGACCGGGTAGCGGGACCTACAATGAGCAGTTCTTC. Protein: CATRPGSGTYNEQFF.